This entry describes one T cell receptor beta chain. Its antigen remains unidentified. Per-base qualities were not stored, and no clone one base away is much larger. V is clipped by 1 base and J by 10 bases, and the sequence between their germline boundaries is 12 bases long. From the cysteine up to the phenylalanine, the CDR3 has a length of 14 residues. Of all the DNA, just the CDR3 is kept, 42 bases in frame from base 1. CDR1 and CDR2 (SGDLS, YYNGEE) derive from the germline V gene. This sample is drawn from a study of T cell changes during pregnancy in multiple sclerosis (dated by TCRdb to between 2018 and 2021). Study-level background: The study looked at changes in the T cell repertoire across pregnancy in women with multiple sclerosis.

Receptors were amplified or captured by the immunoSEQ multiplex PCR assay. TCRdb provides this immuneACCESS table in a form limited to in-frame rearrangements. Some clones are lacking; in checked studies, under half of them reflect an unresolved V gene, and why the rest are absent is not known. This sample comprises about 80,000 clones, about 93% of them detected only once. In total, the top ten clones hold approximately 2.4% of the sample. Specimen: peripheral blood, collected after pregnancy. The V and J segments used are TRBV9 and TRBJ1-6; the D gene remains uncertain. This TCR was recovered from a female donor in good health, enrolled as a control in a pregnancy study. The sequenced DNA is TGTGCCAGCAGCGTATCTCCGGCGGGGTCACCCCTCCACTTT. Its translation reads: CASSVSPAGSPLHF.